Described below is a single TCR beta chain sequence and its context. This receptor's antigen is unknown. Base qualities are not provided; no much larger clone lies one nucleotide away. This record belongs to a study of blood T cells in healthy people across ages (dated by TCRdb to 2015 to 2017). The study in broad terms: In model experiments, roughly one uniquely barcoded TCR beta cDNA molecule per two T cells was captured by template switching. Using deep sequencing normalized with unique cDNA molecular identifiers, the study measured how TCR beta repertoire diversity changes with age. To avoid experimental bias, donors of different ages were distributed randomly across sequencing lanes. Donors were grouped into four age groups: young (average 16 years), middle-aged (approximately 41), aged (over 55) and long-lived (over 80). The study analyzed two additional independent replicas of 1 million unique cDNA reads from the same blood draw for two donors, one aged 18 to 29 and one aged 80 or older. Results the study describes overall, beyond this receptor: Observed TCR beta diversity per million T cells fell roughly linearly with age, and a significant reduction was already apparent by age roughly 40. Since profiling was done on bulk unsorted PBMCs, naive and antigen-experienced compartments could not be conclusively compared. Compared with the aged group, more naive CD4+ T cells, fewer expanded clones and increased TCR diversity were shown by the long-lived group, suggesting age selection. The CMV infection status of donors was not known, potentially confounding age-related changes in expanded clonotypes. There was a strong correlation between observed TCR beta diversity and the percentage of naive T cells measured by flow cytometry. Total diversity estimates from one million sequenced T cells were considered lower bounds and underestimates.

According to the germline V gene, CDR1 reads SGHRS and CDR2 reads YFSETQ. The CDR3, from cysteine to phenylalanine, totals 15 residues. Of all the DNA, just the CDR3 is kept, 45 bases in frame from base 1. Trimming removed 4 bases from V and 3 bases from J; the gene matches leave 8 bases unexplained. The donors were some 36 Caucasian individuals from Russia, aged about 6 to 100 years, who were systemically healthy. Approximately 9.3 milliliters of peripheral blood were collected from each donor into EDTA-treated Vacutainer tubes. Ficoll-Paque density-gradient centrifugation was used to isolate PBMCs, with at least 7 million obtained per sample. Trizol reagent was used to extract total RNA from PBMCs, with at least 5 micrograms per sample. Naive CD45RAhigh/CD27high T cell percentages were measured by flow cytometry on a PBMC aliquot from every donor. Library construction relied on 5' RACE. Sequencer: Illumina HiSeq 2500. A second PCR of roughly 6 to 12 cycles was performed with a sample-barcoded 5' primer and a J-beta primer mix. A unique molecular identifier was introduced onto each TCR beta cDNA molecule by a template-switch 5' adaptor carrying 12 random nucleotides. Each sample yielded at least 2.5 million CDR3-containing paired-end reads. The Mint cDNA synthesis kit, primed by a TRBC-specific oligonucleotide, was used to synthesize first-strand cDNA from all RNA. Following uracil-DNA glycosylase treatment, all cDNA underwent a first 18-cycle PCR with the universal primers M1SS and BC2_uni_R. The source study handled its data this way. Each sample was normalized by randomly selecting 1 million high-quality reads, each carrying a distinct molecular identifier. Reads with shared molecular identifiers were discarded instead of being binned into consensus sequences. MiTCR, set to a Q25 quality threshold and the strictest error-elimination algorithm, was used for CDR3 identification, clonotype clustering and error correction. A nonparametric unseen species model with Euler transformation was used to estimate a lower bound on total TCR beta diversity. Using fastp trimming at Q25 and MiXCR clonotype assembly, TCRdb reanalyzed the public sequencing data and kept in-frame beta chains. Each entry is one CDR3 protein sequence, shown with its most common DNA and genes. The V and J calls and clone size are TCRdb's, not the authors'. Within this sample are about 640,000 distinct CDR3 sequences, with under 70% of them counted one time only. The ten largest clones capture 35% to 40% of the sample.

The source of this sequence is a man aged 55 to 69 in good health. The chain uses TRBV5-1 and TRBJ2-3; a stretch of 7 junction bases matches TRBD1. Sequencing was done on a sample of blood. The DNA is TGCGCCAGCAGCCACGGGACAGACAGGACAGATACGCAGTATTTT. This is translated as CASSHGTDRTDTQYF.